This TCR beta chain was identified during a study of shared clonotypes between healthy human individuals. Some clones are missing from TCRdb's copy, which holds only in-frame ones; the method was immunoSEQ multiplex PCR. This table holds over 2 million clones, less than 95% found once. CD8 cells classed as naive were CD45RO-negative and positively selected for CCR7, excluding terminally differentiated effector memory CD45RA+ cells. Donors had no recently reported acute infections or vaccinations and were HIV-negative. V lost 4 bases and J lost 9; bases outside the gene matches: 6. CDR1 and CDR2 from the germline V gene are KGHSH and LQKENI. The CDR3 has 15 residues.

Sequencing used naive CD8+ T cells sorted from blood. The sequence derives from a man between 18 and 29 years old in good health. The chain is built from TRBV18 and TRBJ1-6; 10 bases are shared with TRBD1. The CDR3 DNA reads as TGTGCCAGCTCACTTGACAGGGGGCGTTTTTCACCCCTCCACTTT. It codes for CASSLDRGRFSPLHF.